The 3 T cell receptor beta chains below come from one sample, sequenced in a study of cytomegalovirus exposure and HLA in healthy donors. With 60 Vbeta and 13 Jbeta primers, the PCR was carried out. Measured with immunoSEQ multiplex PCR; TCRdb has only the in-frame clones, and not every one. The sample lists some 130,000 clones, about 60% seen once, with about a tenth in the top ten. Sequencing was performed on PBMCs. The source of these receptors is a man in his forties in good health and CMV-seropositive.

J is TRBJ2-7 and V is TRBV7-9; 9 bases line up with TRBD2. Germline V gene data show CDR1 as SEHNR and CDR2 as FQNEAQ (reference sequence). The CDR3 is 16 residues long. V was clipped by 1 base and J by 5 bases; unmatched bases: 9. This CDR3 is CASSLVTGGRADEQYF. The DNA for the CDR3 is TGTGCCAGCAGCTTAGTTACTGGCGGGAGGGCAGACGAGCAGTACTTC.

The J gene is TRBJ1-1, the V gene TRBV5-4; maybe TRBD1 (6 bases). This CDR3 has 16 residues. With 4 bases removed from V and 4 bases from J, the gap between germline ends came to 20 bases. The germline CDR1 and CDR2 sequences are SGHNT and YYREEE (reference sequence). CDR3 loop: CASSQSRGGGRTEAFF. CDR3 sequence (DNA): TGTGCCAGCAGCCAGAGTAGGGGGGGAGGTCGCACTGAAGCTTTCTTT.

This clone has more than one count but fewer than ten. The chain uses TRBV7-2 and TRBJ2-7; 8 nucleotides align to TRBD2. Germline V gene lookup returns CDR1 SGHTA and CDR2 FQGNSA. The CDR3 sequence is 16 residues long. J was trimmed by 7 bases and V by 0 bases; bases with no gene match: 11. The CDR3 is CASSLALTAGVREQYF. The DNA for the CDR3 is TGTGCCAGCAGCTTAGCCCTCACAGCGGGAGTAAGGGAGCAGTACTTC.